One and the same sample provided the 32 T cell receptor beta chains below, sequenced in a study of blood T cell repertoires in COVID-19. Some clones are missing from TCRdb's copy, which holds only in-frame ones; the method was immunoSEQ multiplex PCR. The table shows fewer than 300,000 clones, with roughly 85% occurring only once. Sequenced sample: peripheral blood. These receptors all come from a woman in her late teens or twenties with acute or convalescent COVID-19.

CDR3 DNA sequence: TGTGCCAGCCGGGGGGTAGCGGGAATAAACAATGAGCAGTTCTTC. This translates into CASRGVAGINNEQFF. This rearrangement joins TRBV6-5 to TRBJ2-1; 8 positions match TRBD2. Germline assignment: CDR1 MNHEY and CDR2 SVGAGI. Trimming removed 8 bases from V and 5 bases from J; junction bases left unmatched: 11. The CDR3 runs 15 residues.

This clone has just a few counts. The chain recombines TRBV7-9 with TRBJ1-4, with D unresolved. This CDR3 spans 14 amino acids. V lost 2 bases and J lost 0, with 4 bases in between. CDR1 is SEHNR and CDR2 is FQNEAQ in the germline V gene (reference sequence). In DNA form, the CDR3 reads TGTGCCAGCAGCTTACAGGCAACTAATGAAAAACTGTTTTTT. This codes for CASSLQATNEKLFF.

This clone was detected only a few times. One end of the junction fails to match germline, which may point to a read error. The J gene is TRBJ1-1, the V gene TRBV7-7, with 10 bases aligning to TRBD1. This CDR3 has 18 residues. CDR1 and CDR2 from the germline V gene are SSHAT and FNYEAQ (reference sequence). CDR3: CASSRYPTGGGLDTEAFF. In nucleotides, the CDR3 is TGTGCTAGCAGCCGGTACCCGACAGGGGGCGGGTTGGACACTGAAGCTTTCTTT.

This clone was detected a few times. The gene calls are TRBV30 and TRBJ1-5; 7 bases map to TRBD1. The J segment lost 4 bases and the V segment lost 1 base, leaving 1 base of the junction unmatched. This CDR3 has 13 amino acids. The germline V gene has CDR1 GTSNPN and CDR2 SVGIG (reference sequence). The CDR3 coding sequence is TGTGCCTGGAGTGAACAGGGGAATCAGCCCCAGCATTTT. Its protein product is CAWSEQGNQPQHF.

This clone has just one count. The chain uses TRBV5-1 and TRBJ1-6, with TRBD1 matching over 8 bases. CDR1 SGHRS and CDR2 YFSETQ come from the germline V gene. The CDR3 extends over 15 amino acids. V lost 4 bases to trimming and J lost 7 bases; unmatched junction nucleotides: 7. CDR3 bases: TGCGCCAGCAGCGGTGGACAGGGCCTAAATTCACCCCTCCACTTT. It encodes CASSGGQGLNSPLHF.

This rearrangement joins TRBV7-2 to TRBJ2-3, with TRBD2 matching over 7 bases. V shed 1 base, J shed 0 bases, and the junction held 4 bases outside the gene matches. The V gene's germline CDR1 is SGHTA and CDR2 FQGNSA. This CDR3 contains 16 residues. The CDR3 region has the DNA TGTGCCAGCAGCTTAGACGTTAGCGGGAGCACAGATACGCAGTATTTT. This gives the protein CASSLDVSGSTDTQYF.

The chain is built from TRBV27 and TRBJ2-5, with 7 bases matching TRBD2. This CDR3 contains 13 residues. With 8 bases clipped from V and 4 bases from J, the junction kept 7 bases outside the gene matches. Germline V gives CDR1 MNHEY, CDR2 SMNVEV (reference sequence). The DNA for the CDR3 is TGTGCCAGCTCAGGGAGGGTTAGAGAGACCCAGTACTTC. It codes for CASSGRVRETQYF.

V is TRBV18 and J is TRBJ1-1; no clear D gene. Germline lookup yields CDR1 KGHSH and CDR2 LQKENI. Trimming shortened V by 3 bases and J by 0 bases, and 8 bases separated the two germline ends. CDR3 length: 14 amino acids. In nucleotides, the CDR3 is TGTGCCAGCTCACCCAGAGGGATGAACACTGAAGCTTTCTTT. Translating gives CASSPRGMNTEAFF.

The chain links TRBV5-6 to TRBJ2-7; D perhaps matches TRBD2 (5 bases). Trimming pared 4 bases from V and 0 bases from J, leaving 14 bases between. The germline CDR1 and CDR2 sequences are SGHDT and YYEEEE. The CDR3 is 15 residues long. The CDR3: CASSQTLGSSYEQYF. The CDR3 DNA follows: TGTGCCAGCAGCCAAACTTTGGGGAGCTCCTACGAGCAGTACTTC.

This clone has more than one count but fewer than ten. The V gene is TRBV29-1, the J gene TRBJ1-1; D perhaps matches TRBD1 (5 bases). The CDR3 length is 14 residues. The V end was cut by 0 bases, the J end by 4 bases, with 12 bases between. In germline, CDR1 is SQVTM, CDR2 ANQGSEA. The CDR3 DNA follows: TGCAGCGTTGAAGAATTAGGGGTTGCCACTGAAGCTTTCTTT. Amino acid sequence: CSVEELGVATEAFF.

CDR3 DNA sequence: TGTGCCAGCAGCAAGACTAGTAGTTCGTTTAATGAGCAGTTCTTC. It yields the protein CASSKTSSSFNEQFF. V gene TRBV9 combines with J gene TRBJ2-1, with D perhaps TRBD2 (6 bases). CDR3 length equals 15 residues. V lost 4 bases and J 7 bases, leaving 18 bases between the germline ends. In germline, CDR1 is SGDLS, CDR2 YYNGEE.

This sequence joins TRBV18 and TRBJ1-2; weak D call: TRBD1 (5 bases). The germline gives CDR1 KGHSH, CDR2 LQKENI. The CDR3 length is 13 residues. V lost 4 bases, J lost 4 bases, and 10 bases lay in between. The CDR3 DNA reads TGTGCCAGCTCACGAGGGGACTCCTATGGCTACACCTTC. As protein: CASSRGDSYGYTF.

The rearrangement uses TRBV2 and TRBJ2-7, with D tentatively TRBD1 (5 bases). Deletions cut 4 bases from V and 4 bases from J, with 14 bases between. Germline V CDR1 and CDR2: SNHLY, FYNNEI. This CDR3 has 14 amino acids. In DNA, the CDR3 is TGTGCCAGCAGTGGATGGGGCGCCGGGTACGAGCAGTACTTC. Its protein is CASSGWGAGYEQYF.

The V gene is TRBV4-3, the J gene TRBJ1-5; D gene uncertain. The V gene lost 0 bases and the J gene lost 4 bases, with 10 bases spanning the gap. The CDR3 has 15 residues. Germline CDR1 LGHNA, CDR2 YSLEER. The CDR3 reads CASSQDFFGNQPQHF. CDR3 nucleotide sequence: TGCGCCAGCAGCCAAGATTTTTTCGGGAATCAGCCCCAGCATTTT.

The V and J genes are TRBV18 and TRBJ2-7; 12 bases align to TRBD1. Per germline, CDR1 KGHSH and CDR2 LQKENI. The CDR3 totals 15 residues. The J segment lost 6 bases and the V segment lost 0 bases, leaving 3 bases of the junction unmatched. CDR3 sequence: CASSPPGTGGSEQYF. The CDR3 region has the DNA TGTGCCAGCTCACCACCAGGGACAGGGGGCTCCGAGCAGTACTTC.

The chain uses TRBV4-1 and TRBJ2-7; maybe TRBD2 (6 bases). The CDR3 contains 16 residues. The V end was cut by 0 bases, the J end by 3 bases, with 15 bases between. Germline CDR1 MGHRA, CDR2 YSYEKL. The CDR3 DNA sequence: TGCGCCAGCAGCCAAGATGCGTTTTTGGGGGGCTACGAGCAGTACTTC. Its translation: CASSQDAFLGGYEQYF.

The CDR3: CATSDSGGSYNEQFF. The CDR3 DNA reads TGTGCCACCAGTGATTCCGGGGGCTCCTACAATGAGCAGTTCTTC. This chain joins TRBV24-1 and TRBJ2-1, with D maybe TRBD2 (6 bases). The length of the CDR3 is 15 residues. Per germline, CDR1 KGHDR and CDR2 SFDVKD. Trimming removed 2 bases from V and 0 bases from J, with 7 bases in between.

V and J are TRBV30 and TRBJ1-1, with TRBD1 identical over 10 bases. CDR3 length: 14 residues. With V trimmed by 7 bases and J by 3 bases, 8 bases remained unmatched. CDR1 GTSNPN and CDR2 SVGIG come from the germline V gene (reference sequence). The DNA of the CDR3 is TGTGCCTTCCGACAGGGGGCGTTAGACACTGAAGCTTTCTTT. It translates to CAFRQGALDTEAFF.

This chain joins TRBV30 and TRBJ2-7, with 14 positions matching TRBD2. CDR1 GTSNPN and CDR2 SVGIG come from the germline V gene (reference sequence). CDR3 length equals 19 residues. J was trimmed by 6 bases and V by 0 bases; bases with no gene match: 16. DNA of the CDR3: TGTGCCTGGAGTGTTTCCCTGAGCCTGGGACTAGCGGGAGCCACCGAGCAGTACTTC. Encoded protein: CAWSVSLSLGLAGATEQYF.

This clone has just one count. Other DNA sequences from this sample encode an identical CDR3 as well. This chain uses TRBV9 with TRBJ1-5; D may be TRBD1 (5 bases). Trimming took 2 bases from V and 4 from J, leaving 7 bases between them. Germline V gene data show CDR1 as SGDLS and CDR2 as YYNGEE. CDR3 length: 13 amino acids. CDR3: CASSVSGNQPQHF. CDR3 bases: TGTGCCAGCAGCGTCTCAGGGAATCAGCCCCAGCATTTT.

The chain carries TRBV10-2 and TRBJ2-7, with D perhaps matching TRBD2 (5 bases). V was shortened by 6 bases and J by 4 bases, with 13 bases between the two germline ends. Germline lookup yields CDR1 WSHSY and CDR2 SAAADI. The CDR3 loop spans 13 amino acids. The CDR3 region is CASRWESRYEQYF. Here the CDR3 DNA reads TGCGCCAGCAGGTGGGAGAGTAGATACGAGCAGTACTTC.

This clone appeared once. The gene calls are TRBV29-1 and TRBJ2-3; D is perhaps TRBD2 (5 bases). This CDR3 region has 11 residues. Trimming stripped 6 bases from V and 4 bases from J, with 8 bases between. Per the germline V gene, CDR1 is SQVTM and CDR2 is ANQGSEA. CDR3 in DNA: TGCAGCGTGGGAGAAGCAGATACGCAGTATTTT. Its protein product is CSVGEADTQYF.

CDR3 in DNA: TGTGCCAGTAGTCTACCGGCGGGGGGGGCGAACACTGAAGCTTTCTTT. It is translated as CASSLPAGGANTEAFF. V is TRBV19 and J is TRBJ1-1, with a tentative D call TRBD1 (6 bases). Germline loops: CDR1 LNHDA, CDR2 SQIVND (reference sequence). The V and J ends lost 5 bases and 1 base respectively, with 17 bases between them. The CDR3 loop spans 16 amino acids. Looking up the rest from reference TRBV19 and TRBJ1-1 gives the full variable domain: DGGITQSPKYLFRKEGQNVTLSCEQNLNHDAMYWYRQDPGQGLRLIYYSQIVNDFQKGDIAEGYSVSREKKESFPLTVTSAQKNPTAFYLCASSLPAGGANTEAFFGQGTRLTVV.

V gene TRBV7-2 combines with J gene TRBJ2-3, with a possible D match to TRBD2 (5 bases). Germline V gene lookup returns CDR1 SGHTA and CDR2 FQGNSA. V lost 5 bases and J 6 bases, leaving 18 bases between the germline ends. This CDR3 is 15 amino acids long. The CDR3 loop reads CASSPSGTLTDTQYF. The CDR3 coding sequence is TGTGCCAGCAGCCCCAGCGGCACCTTAACGGATACGCAGTATTTT.

The gene calls are TRBV3-1 (or the pseudogene TRBV3-2) and TRBJ2-7, with D maybe TRBD1 (5 bases). Germline CDR1 and CDR2: LGHDT and YNNKEL (reference sequence). Trimming took 3 bases from V and 2 from J, leaving 11 bases between them. The CDR3 totals 14 residues. The CDR3 nucleotides read TGTGCCAGCAGCCACAGGGCCAGGGCCTACGAGCAGTACTTC. This sequence encodes CASSHRARAYEQYF.

V and J are TRBV28 and TRBJ1-2; the D is unclear. The V gene lost 5 bases and the J gene lost 6 bases, with 22 bases spanning the gap. The CDR3 has 16 residues. CDR1 is MDHEN and CDR2 is SYDVKM in the germline V gene. CDR3 coding DNA: TGTGCCAGCAGTCTCGGTCTGTACAGAACCACGCATGGCTACACCTTC. Amino acid sequence: CASSLGLYRTTHGYTF.

This chain connects TRBV7-9 to TRBJ1-1, with D possibly being TRBD1 (6 bases). CDR1 is SEHNR and CDR2 is FQNEAQ in the germline V gene (reference sequence). The length of the CDR3 is 16 residues. V was shortened by 7 bases and J by 0 bases, with 18 bases between the two germline ends. CDR3 in amino acids: CASTTRLGGVNTEAFF. Here the CDR3 DNA reads TGTGCCAGCACCACCCGCTTAGGGGGAGTGAACACTGAAGCTTTCTTT.

The chain recombines TRBV4-1 with TRBJ2-7; 8 bases agree with TRBD2. Germline CDR1 MGHRA, CDR2 YSYEKL. CDR3 length equals 17 residues. Trimming at V came to 1 base and at J to 6 bases, leaving 14 bases not matched to a gene. The CDR3 DNA reads as TGCGCCAGCAGCCAAGCTATTAGCGGGATCAAACGTGGCGAGCAGTACTTC. Translated, it gives CASSQAISGIKRGEQYF.

The chain combines TRBV5-4 with TRBJ2-3; TRBD2 aligns across 12 bases. The germline V gene has CDR1 SGHNT and CDR2 YYREEE (reference sequence). The CDR3 is 16 residues long. J gave up 2 bases and V 3 bases, and 4 bases lay outside the gene matches. This chain's CDR3 is CASSSRTSGTTDTQYF. The CDR3 nucleotides are TGTGCCAGCAGCTCCCGGACTAGCGGGACCACAGATACGCAGTATTTT.

V gene TRBV3-1 (or the pseudogene TRBV3-2) combines with J gene TRBJ1-1, with D perhaps matching TRBD1 (6 bases). Deletions cut 3 bases from V and 5 bases from J, with 13 bases between. The V gene's germline CDR1 is LGHDT and CDR2 YNNKEL (reference sequence). CDR3 length: 14 amino acids. CDR3 nucleotide sequence: TGTGCCAGCAGCCACAGGGGAGGGACGACTGAAGCTTTCTTT. Translation gives CASSHRGGTTEAFF.

V usage is TRBV27 and J usage is TRBJ1-5; the match to TRBD1 covers 8 bases. The germline gives CDR1 MNHEY, CDR2 SMNVEV (reference sequence). Losses at the gene ends were 6 bases for V and 4 bases for J; bases not matched to a gene: 5. CDR3 length equals 14 residues. The CDR3 coding sequence is TGTGCCAGCAGGGACAGGGACAGTAATCAGCCCCAGCATTTT. The encoded protein is CASRDRDSNQPQHF.

This clone was picked up one time. This chain links TRBV7-8 with TRBJ1-6, with TRBD1 identical over 9 bases. V shed 6 bases and J 7 bases; nucleotides not matched to a gene: 13. Germline lookup yields CDR1 SGHVS and CDR2 FQNEAQ. The CDR3 runs to 17 residues. This CDR3 reads CASSPGQGSPGNSPLHF. Here the CDR3 DNA reads TGTGCCAGCAGTCCGGGACAGGGATCTCCAGGGAATTCACCCCTCCACTTT.